This T cell receptor beta chain was identified in a study of CD8 T cells in Susac syndrome. Reverse transcription of roughly 0.45 to 1 ug RNA used random hexamers. Amplification of TCR beta CDR3 by immunoSEQ multiplex PCR spanned 54 Vbeta and 13 Jbeta. TCRdb reanalysed the immunoSEQ multiplex PCR reads using MiXCR and keeps one entry per CDR3 protein. The data hold about 280,000 distinct CDR3 sequences, with about 88% observed a single time. CD8+ and CD4+ T cells circulating in blood were sequenced for TCR beta. Treatment-naive patients with stable or active relapsing-remitting disease served as multiple sclerosis controls. Negative isolation was used for CD8+ and CD4+ T cells and FACS enrichment for TEMRA cells. The length of the CDR3 is 17 residues. CDR1 and CDR2 (germline): MNHEY, SVGAGI. V was pared by 2 bases and J by 3 bases, with 4 bases of the junction left unmatched.

This sequence originates from a human donor with multiple sclerosis. The chain carries TRBV6-5 and TRBJ2-1; 13 bases agree with TRBD2. Sequenced material: CD8+ T cells from PBMCs. The DNA of the CDR3 is TGTGCCAGCAGTTACCACGGGACTAGCGGGATCTACAATGAGCAGTTCTTC. This translates into CASSYHGTSGIYNEQFF.